Included here is one TCR beta chain sequence, with context. This sample stems from a study of spatial heterogeneity in lung cancer. TCRdb passed the 5' RACE reads through MiXCR, listing each CDR3 protein once. The table lists about 42,000 distinct CDR3 sequences, under 7.5% of them singletons. Documented time point: sample taken at primary tumor resection. Donors were fewer than 90 untreated early-stage non-small cell lung cancer patients. Unsorted whole RNA samples from tumor, nontumor lung or frozen PBMC were sequenced. The receptor comes from a female donor with early-stage non-small cell lung cancer. The specimen comprised PBMCs, sampled at surgery.

The CDR3 nucleotides read TGCGCCAGCAGCTTACAGGGCCCAACCCCTTACAATGAGCAGTTCTTC. This codes for CASSLQGPTPYNEQFF. The V gene is TRBV5-1, the J gene TRBJ2-1; TRBD1 is a possible D gene (6 bases). The germline V gene encodes CDR1 SGHRS and CDR2 YFSETQ. Trimming cost V 2 bases and J 4 bases, with 16 bases left between them. The length of the CDR3 is 16 residues.